This TCR beta chain was sequenced in a study of T cell responses to AZD1222 COVID-19 vaccine. General study points: Donors in the cohort were predominantly white British and more often female, and clonal diversity was possibly underestimated. Vaccine-associated CD4 TCRs spanned spike, dominant at 160-218 and 743-854. Reportedly, nearly half the spike-specific TCRs target unmutated variant regions. Two doses of AZD1222 preceded a rise in Spike-specific TCR breadth and depth.

Sequencing used immunoSEQ multiplex PCR; TCRdb keeps in-frame clones, though not all of them. This table holds 130,000 to 150,000 clones, 88% found once. Germline assignment: CDR1 KGHSH and CDR2 LQKENI. The ends were cut back, 4 bases at V and 6 bases at J, with 12 bases in the middle. The CDR3 extends over 13 amino acids. As for this clone: Its target is unknown.

Here the sequenced sample was peripheral blood, taken 28 days after the second dose of the MenACWY control vaccine. V gene TRBV18 combines with J gene TRBJ1-2; possibly TRBD1 for D (6 bases). This clonotype originated in an adult who received the MenACWY meningococcal vaccine as a control. This CDR3 reads CASSLWGPDGYTF. CDR3 bases: TGTGCCAGCTCACTCTGGGGGCCTGATGGCTACACCTTC.